What follows are 7 T cell receptor beta chains derived from one specimen sequenced in a study of identical twins listed by TCRdb under 2016. The library was obtained by 5' RACE. Sequencer: Illumina HiSeq 2000. The public reads were run again by TCRdb, first through fastp at Q25 and then through MiXCR, and only productive beta chains were kept. CDR3 protein duplicates are merged, each entry listing the most common genes and DNA. Counted in this sample were about 200,000 distinct CDR3 sequences; approximately 9% of them appeared once. Together, the top ten hold approximately 5.1% of the sample. Input material: memory (CD45RO+) T cells sorted from blood. What this sample's cell subset or site label stands for: CD45RO+ enriched T cells. These receptors were obtained from a woman aged 18-30 years in good health.

This clonotype was seen a few times. This sequence joins TRBV20-1 and TRBJ1-5; D is unclear. This CDR3 spans 15 amino acids. The V gene's germline CDR1 is DFQATT and CDR2 SNEGSKA (reference sequence). Trimming removed 2 bases at V and 3 bases at J, with 14 bases between. The CDR3 spells CSARSPYTLNQPQHF. CDR3 coding DNA: TGCAGTGCTAGATCGCCCTACACCCTCAATCAGCCCCAGCATTTT.

This sequence joins TRBV11-3 and TRBJ2-3; 13 nucleotides align to TRBD2. The CDR3 consists of 16 residues. CDR1 is SGHNT, CDR2 YENEEA, per germline. Trimming cost V 9 bases and J 1 base; bases outside gene matches: 7. The CDR3: CASRGLAGARTDTQYF. CDR3 nucleotides: TGTGCCAGTAGAGGACTAGCGGGGGCTCGCACAGATACGCAGTATTTT.

V is TRBV2 and J is TRBJ2-7, with 9 bases aligning to TRBD1. Germline CDR1 and CDR2: SNHLY and FYNNEI. This CDR3 has 13 residues. J lost 6 bases, V lost 5 bases, and 5 bases had no gene match. CDR3 protein: CASSTQGAGEQYF. CDR3 nucleotide sequence: TGTGCCAGCAGTACACAGGGGGCAGGCGAGCAGTACTTC.

This clonotype was seen repeatedly, ten times or more. The chain uses TRBV10-1 and TRBJ2-7, with TRBD1 matching 11 bases. CDR1 and CDR2 (germline): WNHNN, SYGVQD (reference sequence). The CDR3 runs to 14 residues. V shed 2 bases, J shed 3 bases, and the junction held 0 bases outside the gene matches. The CDR3 DNA sequence: TGCGCCAGCAGTGAGGGGACAGGGGGCTACGAGCAGTACTTC. This codes for CASSEGTGGYEQYF.

This clonotype was observed a handful of times. The genes are TRBV27 and TRBJ2-5; weak D call: TRBD1 (6 bases). The germline V gene has CDR1 MNHEY and CDR2 SMNVEV (reference sequence). This CDR3 has 14 residues. Trimming removed 9 bases from V and 8 bases from J, with 22 bases in between. CDR3 coding DNA: TGTGCCAGTTCCCAACAGGGCATGGTGGAAACCCAGTACTTC. Amino acid sequence: CASSQQGMVETQYF.

This clonotype has a handful of counts. The chain combines TRBV5-1 with TRBJ2-1; 10 nucleotides match TRBD2. The V gene's germline CDR1 is SGHRS and CDR2 YFSETQ. After removal of 0 bases from V and 8 bases from J, the junction contained 8 bases not matched to a gene. The CDR3 is 16 residues long. For the CDR3, the DNA is TGCGCCAGCAGCTTGGTAGGTCTAGCGGGAGTGTATGAGCAGTTCTTC. Its protein is CASSLVGLAGVYEQFF.

This clonotype showed up just a few times. V is TRBV5-1 and J is TRBJ2-1; D not resolved. Germline V gene data show CDR1 as SGHRS and CDR2 as YFSETQ. The CDR3 spans 15 residues. V lost 0 bases and J 3 bases, leaving 10 bases between the germline ends. CDR3 coding DNA: TGCGCCAGCAGCTTGGAACCGGGCCGCTACAATGAGCAGTTCTTC. This gives the protein CASSLEPGRYNEQFF.